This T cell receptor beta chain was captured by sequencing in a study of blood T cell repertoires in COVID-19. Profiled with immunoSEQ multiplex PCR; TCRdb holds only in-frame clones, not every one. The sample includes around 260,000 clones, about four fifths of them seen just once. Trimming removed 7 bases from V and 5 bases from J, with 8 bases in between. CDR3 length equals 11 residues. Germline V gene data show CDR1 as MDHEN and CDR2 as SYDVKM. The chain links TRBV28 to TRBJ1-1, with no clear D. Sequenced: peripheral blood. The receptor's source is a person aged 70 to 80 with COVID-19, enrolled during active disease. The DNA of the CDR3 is TGTGCCAGCAACGGGTTTACTGAAGCTTTCTTT. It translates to CASNGFTEAFF.